In this sample, the clone carrying this TCR beta chain turned up many times. This sample stems from a study of CD8+CD57+ T cells in acquired aplastic anemia. Genomic DNA templated the TCR beta VDJ and CDR3 profiling. TCRdb analysed the reads with MiXCR anew, one entry per CDR3 protein. The sample has 150,000 to 200,000 distinct CDR3 sequences, 48% seen once. The V end lost 3 bases, the J end lost 7 bases, and 10 bases lay between the germline ends. Germline CDR1 is LNHDA and CDR2 is SQIVND (reference sequence). The CDR3 runs to 14 residues. Patients picked for sequencing had shown CD8+CD57+ cell expansion detected by flow cytometry.

This receptor was taken from a human donor with aplastic anemia. Sequencing input: sorted CD4+, CD8+, or CD8+CD57+ T cells (not recorded which) from PBMCs. This sequence joins TRBV19 and TRBJ1-6; the D is unclear. CDR3 sequence reads: CASSIPVPNSPLHF. The DNA for the CDR3 is TGTGCCAGTAGTATTCCGGTTCCCAATTCACCCCTCCACTTT.